These 8 T cell receptor beta chains share one sample of origin, sequenced in a study of shared clonotypes between healthy human individuals. Using immunoSEQ multiplex PCR, the repertoire was profiled, and TCRdb retains in-frame clones only, with some absent. The top ten hold roughly 0.42% of the sample, which has approximately 1,500,000 clones, about 98% seen once. Sequenced: naive CD4+ T cells sorted from blood. Described subset: CD45RA+ positively selected. These receptors originate from a man aged 25-40 years in good health.

For this clone: The sample contains more than one DNA sequence encoding this CDR3. The chain is built from TRBV28 and TRBJ1-2, with D hard to call. The CDR3 has 13 residues. The germline CDR1 and CDR2 sequences are MDHEN and SYDVKM. The ends were cut back, 1 base at V and 6 bases at J, with 9 bases in the middle. For the CDR3, the DNA is TGTGCCAGCAGTTTATTGGGAGGGAATGGCTACACCTTC. Translated: CASSLLGGNGYTF.

Only one count was recorded for this clone. The J gene is TRBJ1-2, the V gene TRBV10-1; 12 positions match TRBD1. Germline V gene data show CDR1 as WNHNN and CDR2 as SYGVQD (reference sequence). V was pared by 5 bases and J by 8 bases, with 6 bases of the junction left unmatched. The CDR3 has 14 amino acids. The CDR3 here is CASSPGQGAEGYTF. Here the CDR3 DNA reads TGCGCCAGCAGTCCGGGACAGGGGGCGGAAGGCTACACCTTC.

The chain carries TRBV7-3 and TRBJ2-3, with D uncertain. Germline loops: CDR1 SGHTA, CDR2 FQGTGA. The CDR3 covers 13 residues. V lost 4 bases, J lost 4 bases, and 9 bases lay in between. For the CDR3, the DNA is TGTGCCAGCAGCTCGACCGGCCCAGATACGCAGTATTTT. This sequence encodes CASSSTGPDTQYF.

The DNA for the CDR3 is TGTGCCAGCAGAGGCAGGGGGTACGATCCCAATGAGCAGTTCTTC. Translated, it gives CASRGRGYDPNEQFF. The J gene is TRBJ2-1, the V gene TRBV6-5, with 7 nucleotides matching TRBD1. This CDR3 spans 15 amino acids. The J segment lost 6 bases and the V segment lost 6 bases, leaving 11 bases of the junction unmatched. CDR1 is MNHEY and CDR2 is SVGAGI in the germline V gene.

Concerning this clone: The sample holds other DNA sequences that translate to the same CDR3. The V call is TRBV6-1, the J call TRBJ2-5; tentatively, D is TRBD1 (5 bases). Deletions cut 5 bases from V and 4 bases from J, with 5 bases between. CDR1 and CDR2 (germline): MNHNS, SASEGT. CDR3 size: 11 residues. This chain's CDR3 is CASSRGETQYF. The CDR3 nucleotides are TGTGCCAGCAGTAGGGGAGAGACCCAGTACTTC.

This chain joins TRBV28 and TRBJ2-1; 14 bases line up with TRBD2. Germline V gene sequence: CDR1 MDHEN, CDR2 SYDVKM. This CDR3 has 15 amino acids. The ends lost 5 bases at V and 9 bases at J; junction bases unmatched: 6. For the CDR3, the DNA is TGTGCCAGCAGTCCGGGACTAGCGGGAGTAGCTGAGCAGTTCTTC. Residues: CASSPGLAGVAEQFF.

This clone showed up just once. The chain couples TRBV10-1 to TRBJ2-3, with D unclear. V gave up 6 bases and J gave up 0 bases, with 10 bases separating them. CDR1 and CDR2 (germline): WNHNN, SYGVQD (reference sequence). The CDR3 has 14 residues. As DNA, the CDR3 is TGCGCCAGCAGGGACCATTCTAGCACAGATACGCAGTATTTT. Residues: CASRDHSSTDTQYF.

This chain connects TRBV6-5 to TRBJ2-3, with D possibly matching TRBD2 (6 bases). CDR1 is MNHEY, CDR2 SVGAGI, per germline. There are 15 residues in the CDR3. V was clipped by 1 base and J by 0 bases, with 8 bases between them. CDR3 amino acids: CASSYFGGSTDTQYF. The DNA of the CDR3 is TGTGCCAGCAGTTACTTCGGGGGTAGCACAGATACGCAGTATTTT.